A selection of T cell receptor beta chains follows, all from one sample in a study of breast tumors, draining lymph nodes, adjacent tissues. Via MiXCR, TCRdb re-called the multiplex PCR reads, giving one row per CDR3 protein. This repertoire shows about 180,000 distinct CDR3 sequences, 30% to 35% found once; its top ten account for around 4.1%. The specimen was axillary lymph node tissue. These receptors were taken from a female donor with breast cancer. Some clones in this sample may be carry-over from other donors' samples. Both conserved end residues are part of each CDR3. Each record gives: D gene, J gene, clone size, V gene, CDR3 DNA, CDR3 protein. D genes are given only for firm matches. Expanded clones get a size class; other rows say once, few or many, or leave the size out.

>NA|TRBJ1-4|many|TRBV7-2
TGTGCCAGCAGCTTAGTTTCCAGTAACCTCGAAAAACTGTTTTTT
CASSLVSSNLEKLFF
>NA|TRBJ1-4|many|TRBV4-1
TGCGCCAGCAGCCAAGAATCCCAGCCAACTAATGAAAAACTGTTTTTT
CASSQESQPTNEKLFF
>NA|TRBJ2-7|many|TRBV27
TGTGCCAGCAGTTGGTCCTTAGGGGTACCCGAGCAGTACTTC
CASSWSLGVPEQYF
>TRBD1|TRBJ1-2|many|TRBV12-3/TRBV12-4
TGTGCCAGCACCTTACTGGGACAGGGTGACTATGGCTACACCTTC
CASTLLGQGDYGYTF
>NA|TRBJ1-2|NA|TRBV7-3
NA
CAVYLCASTLGGPGGYTF
>NA|TRBJ1-1|NA|TRBV2
TGTGCCAGCAAAGAATCGGAGAACACTGAAGCTTTCTTT
CASKESENTEAFF
>TRBD2|TRBJ2-5|NA|TRBV6-2/TRBV6-3
TGTGCCAGCGCGGGAGGACTAGCCCCCATTGGAGGGACCCAGTACTTC
CASAGGLAPIGGTQYF
>NA|TRBJ1-1|NA|TRBV9
TGTGCCAGCAGCGAAATGACCGGGACGCCAGTCTTT
CASSEMTGTPVF
>TRBD1|TRBJ1-5|many|TRBV11-2
TGTGCCAACAGCCTCACAGGGGAGACAAGTCAGCCCCAGCATTTT
CANSLTGETSQPQHF
>TRBD2|TRBJ2-3|many|TRBV18
TGTGCCAGCTCACTTAGCGGGAGGAGCACAGATACGCAGTATTTT
CASSLSGRSTDTQYF
>TRBD2|TRBJ2-2|NA|TRBV29-1
TGCAGCGTTCCGGCCCCGGGAGGGAACACCGGGGAGCTGTTTTTT
CSVPAPGGNTGELFF
>NA|TRBJ2-7|NA|TRBV28
TGTGCCAGCATCGGGACCGATGTGCGTGAGCAGTACTTC
CASIGTDVREQYF
>NA|TRBJ1-2|few|TRBV6-1
TGTGCCAGCAGTGAAGGTCTTCTTCGAGGCTACACCTTC
CASSEGLLRGYTF
>TRBD1|TRBJ2-4|NA|TRBV6-5
TGTGCCAGCAGTATGGGGCCACCGGGACAGGCAAACATTCAGTACTTC
CASSMGPPGQANIQYF
>NA|TRBJ2-4|NA|TRBV4-1
TGCGCCAGCAGCCAGGGACTGTTAGCCAAAAACATTCAGTACTTC
CASSQGLLAKNIQYF
>NA|TRBJ2-7|many|TRBV4-1
TGCGCCAGCAGCCAAGATCCGGGACCGGGTCGGTGGTACGAGCAGTACTTC
CASSQDPGPGRWYEQYF
>NA|TRBJ2-7|NA|TRBV20-1
TGCAGTGCCAGCAGAAGGGGGTCCTACGAGCAGTACTTC
CSASRRGSYEQYF
>TRBD1|TRBJ2-5|many|TRBV24-1
TGTGCCACCAGCGAACCGGGACAGGGACGACAGCAAGAGACCCAGTACTTC
CATSEPGQGRQQETQYF
>TRBD2|TRBJ2-1|many|TRBV2
TGTGCCAGCTTGACCGGGGGGGCCATGGACAATGAGCAGTTCTTC
CASLTGGAMDNEQFF
>NA|TRBJ2-3|many|TRBV19
TGTGCCAGTAGTATCCCAGCGTTCAAAGATACGCAGTATTTT
CASSIPAFKDTQYF
>TRBD1|TRBJ1-2|NA|TRBV19
TGTGCCAGTTCCCGGACAGGGGGAGGGGGCTACACCTTC
CASSRTGGGGYTF
>TRBD1|TRBJ2-1|NA|TRBV15
TGTGCCACCAGCAGTGCTACCGGGACAGGGAGCTCCTACAATGAGCAGTTCTTC
CATSSATGTGSSYNEQFF
>NA|TRBJ2-6|many|TRBV4-1
TGCGCCAGCCGGCGCTCTGGGGCCAACGTCCTGACTTTC
CASRRSGANVLTF
>NA|TRBJ1-4|NA|TRBV19
TGTGCCAGTAGTATTGGGGGGGGATCTTTCTTT
CASSIGGGSFF
>NA|TRBJ2-5|NA|TRBV7-9
TGTGCCAGCAGTTATACACGGAGCGAGGGGGAGACCCAGTACTTC
CASSYTRSEGETQYF
>NA|TRBJ1-3|many|TRBV6-5
TGTGCCAGCAGTTACCGCCTTAGTCCTGGAAACACCATATATTTT
CASSYRLSPGNTIYF
>NA|TRBJ1-6|many|TRBV4-3
TGCGCCAGCAGCCAAGATCGGGGAGACAGCTCCCCTAGGGCCTATAATTCACCCCTCCACTTT
CASSQDRGDSSPRAYNSPLHF
>NA|TRBJ2-2|many|TRBV7-8
TGTGCCAGCAGCTTAAGGGTGGAGAACACCGGGGAGCTGTTTTTT
CASSLRVENTGELFF
>TRBD2|TRBJ2-1|many|TRBV4-2
TGTGCCAGCAGCCAAGAGGGCACCCCGCTAGCGGGAAACTACAATGAGCAGTTCTTC
CASSQEGTPLAGNYNEQFF
>TRBD1|TRBJ2-7|NA|TRBV7-9
TGTGCCAGCAGCTTCGGGACAGGGAATCTCGAGCAGTACTTC
CASSFGTGNLEQYF
>NA|TRBJ2-1|many|TRBV10-2
TGCGCCAGCATGGGACTCCAAGGCAGTGAGCAGTTCTTC
CASMGLQGSEQFF
>NA|TRBJ1-1|NA|TRBV19
TGTGCCAGTAGTATAGGACAGCTAAACACTGAAGCTTTCTTT
CASSIGQLNTEAFF
>NA|TRBJ2-2|NA|TRBV6-2/TRBV6-3
TGTGCCAGCAGCCGTGATCTAAACACCGGGGAGCTGTTTTTT
CASSRDLNTGELFF
>TRBD2|TRBJ2-7|many|TRBV11-1
TGTGCCAGCAGCCCTAAATCGGGGGTAGCGGGAGGCCCGACCTACGAGCAGTACTTC
CASSPKSGVAGGPTYEQYF
>NA|TRBJ1-2|NA|TRBV20-1
TGCAGCTTACCACCCCCAGGTCGTTATGGCTACACCTTC
CSLPPPGRYGYTF
>NA|TRBJ2-1|few|TRBV12-3/TRBV12-4
TGTGCCAGCAGTTTAGGTTTCGGGTTGAATGAGCAGTTCTTC
CASSLGFGLNEQFF
>TRBD1|TRBJ1-1|NA|TRBV24-1
TGTGCCACCGATCAGGGGGCTGGCGCTTTCTTT
CATDQGAGAFF
>NA|TRBJ1-3|NA|TRBV6-5
TGTGCCAGCAGTCACTCCTCCCTTCCAGGGGTTTCTGGAAACACCATATATTTT
CASSHSSLPGVSGNTIYF
>NA|TRBJ1-2|NA|TRBV12-1
TGTGCCAGCGGCTTCAGGGAGGGAGGCTACACCTTC
CASGFREGGYTF